Listed here are 4 T cell receptor beta chains from one sample, sequenced in a study of neurological immune-mediated disorders. TCRdb reanalysed the 5' RACE reads using MiXCR and keeps one entry per CDR3 protein. This table has around 55,000 distinct CDR3 sequences, 3% to 4.5% appearing once. The sample was CD4+ T cells from blood. These receptors were taken from a woman aged 40 to 55 with multiple sclerosis.

This clonotype was detected many times. The rearrangement joins TRBV5-1 to TRBJ1-2; D is perhaps TRBD1 (5 bases). V was trimmed by 4 bases and J by 2 bases, leaving 15 bases between them. Germline V gene sequence: CDR1 SGHRS, CDR2 YFSETQ. This CDR3 has 15 residues. DNA for the CDR3: TGCGCCAGCAGCGTTCAGGGAACTGTCAACTATGGCTACACCTTC. This encodes CASSVQGTVNYGYTF.

In this sample, this clonotype turned up many times. The chain joins TRBV5-1 to TRBJ2-2; 9 bases agree with TRBD1. V lost 4 bases to trimming and J lost 1 base; unmatched junction nucleotides: 2. The CDR3 length is 15 residues. In germline, CDR1 is SGHRS, CDR2 YFSETQ. The CDR3 DNA reads as TGCGCCAGCAGCCCGGGACAGGGGAACACCGGGGAGCTGTTTTTT. Residues: CASSPGQGNTGELFF.

This clonotype has a count of ten or more. The chain recombines TRBV5-1 with TRBJ2-2; D remains ambiguous. The CDR3 is 14 residues long. The V gene lost 3 bases and the J gene lost 1 base, with 7 bases spanning the gap. The germline gives CDR1 SGHRS, CDR2 YFSETQ. CDR3 bases: TGCGCCAGCAGCTCTAGGGTGAACACCGGGGAGCTGTTTTTT. It codes for CASSSRVNTGELFF.

This clonotype was counted ten times or more. The J gene is TRBJ2-7, the V gene TRBV5-1, with 11 bases matching TRBD1. Trimming took 4 bases from V and 6 from J; bases not matched to a gene: 9. This CDR3 spans 15 amino acids. CDR1 and CDR2 (germline): SGHRS, YFSETQ. CDR3: CASSVTGTGGGEQYF. The CDR3 bases are TGCGCCAGCAGCGTCACCGGGACAGGGGGAGGCGAGCAGTACTTC.